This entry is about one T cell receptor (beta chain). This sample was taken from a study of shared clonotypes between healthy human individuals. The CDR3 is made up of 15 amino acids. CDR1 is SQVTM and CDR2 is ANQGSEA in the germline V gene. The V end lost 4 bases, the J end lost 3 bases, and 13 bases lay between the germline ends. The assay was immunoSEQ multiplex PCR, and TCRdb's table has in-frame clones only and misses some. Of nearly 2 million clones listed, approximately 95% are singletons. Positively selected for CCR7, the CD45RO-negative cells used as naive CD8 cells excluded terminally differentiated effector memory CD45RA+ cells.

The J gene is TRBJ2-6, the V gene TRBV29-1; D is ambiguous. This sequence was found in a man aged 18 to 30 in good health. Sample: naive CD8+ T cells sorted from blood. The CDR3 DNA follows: TGCAGCGTTGCAGGCGAACTAAGTGGGGCCAACGTCCTGACTTTC. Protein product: CSVAGELSGANVLTF.